A single sample is the source of the 29 T cell receptor beta chains below, sequenced in a study of blood T cells in healthy people across ages. PCR was performed a second time for about 7 to 11 cycles using a sample-barcoded 5' primer and a J-beta primer mix. MiXCR, applied by TCRdb to the 5' RACE reads, yields one record per CDR3 protein. This sample has 980,000 or so distinct CDR3 sequences, with approximately 49% found just once. The sequenced sample was blood. These receptors originate from a man aged 25 to 40 in good health.

The V call is TRBV29-1, the J call TRBJ2-7; no firm D call. V was pared by 6 bases and J by 3 bases, with 9 bases between. The CDR3 runs to 11 residues. CDR1 is SQVTM and CDR2 is ANQGSEA in the germline V gene. The CDR3 region is CSVSRDYEQYF. In DNA form, the CDR3 reads TGCAGCGTCTCAAGAGACTACGAGCAGTACTTC.

This clonotype was counted between two and nine times. The chain's CDR3 is CASSLVGDFYEQYF. The CDR3 nucleotides are TGTGCCAGCAGTTTGGTGGGGGATTTCTACGAGCAGTACTTC. The chain employs TRBV12-3 or TRBV12-4 and TRBJ2-7; D may correspond to TRBD1 or TRBD2 (5 bases each). This CDR3 comprises 14 residues. V gave up 3 bases and J gave up 3 bases, with 12 bases separating them.

This clonotype was observed a handful of times. The gene calls are TRBV4-1 and TRBJ1-6; D unclear. Germline CDR1 reads MGHRA; CDR2 reads YSYEKL. The CDR3 loop spans 13 amino acids. The V gene lost 1 base and the J gene lost 7 bases, with 5 bases spanning the gap. The CDR3 nucleotides read TGCGCCAGCAGCCAAGTTGGCAATTCACCCCTCCACTTT. Translated, it gives CASSQVGNSPLHF.

As concerns this clonotype: A much larger clone is a single base away; this may be a read error. The rearrangement joins TRBV29-1 to TRBJ2-5; TRBD1 matches 7 bases. J lost 11 bases, V lost 5 bases, and 14 bases had no gene match. This CDR3 contains 13 residues. Germline V gene data show CDR1 as SQVTM and CDR2 as ANQGSEA. This chain's CDR3 is CSVIYRGRNEQYF. Written as DNA, the CDR3 is TGCAGCGTTATTTACAGGGGTCGCAATGAGCAGTACTTC.

The chain recombines TRBV27 with TRBJ2-1; 7 nucleotides line up with TRBD1. There are 13 residues in the CDR3. Trimming cost V 3 bases and J 8 bases; bases outside gene matches: 4. Germline values: CDR1 MNHEY, CDR2 SMNVEV (reference sequence). The CDR3 protein is CASSFYRGYEQFF. CDR3 DNA sequence: TGTGCCAGCAGTTTTTACAGGGGATATGAGCAGTTCTTC.

The chain employs TRBV6-1 and TRBJ1-5; D is unresolved. Trimming removed 2 bases at V and 7 bases at J, with 15 bases between. The CDR3 covers 15 residues. Germline values: CDR1 MNHNS, CDR2 SASEGT. The CDR3 DNA sequence: TGTGCCAGCAGTGAAAATGTTTGGGGAGACCAGCCCCAGCATTTT. Translating it yields CASSENVWGDQPQHF.

This chain links TRBV20-1 with TRBJ1-5; 9 bases map to TRBD1. This CDR3 is built from 13 residues. The ends lost 6 bases at V and 6 bases at J; junction bases unmatched: 6. Germline V gene lookup returns CDR1 DFQATT and CDR2 SNEGSKA (reference sequence). CDR3 coding DNA: TGCAGTGCCCGGACAGGGGCAGGTCAGCCCCAGCATTTT. The encoded protein is CSARTGAGQPQHF.

The gene calls are TRBV7-6 and TRBJ2-3; no clear D. The CDR3 sequence is 15 residues long. Germline V lookup: CDR1 SGHVS, CDR2 FNYEAQ. Trimming removed 1 base from V and 2 bases from J, with 10 bases in between. The CDR3 nucleotides read TGTGCCAGCAGCTTAGAAGTCCGATTCACAGATACGCAGTATTTT. Residues: CASSLEVRFTDTQYF.

J is TRBJ2-7 and V is TRBV2; D may be TRBD1 (6 bases). Germline assignment: CDR1 SNHLY and CDR2 FYNNEI. The ends were cut back, 7 bases at V and 2 bases at J, with 15 bases in the middle. The CDR3 loop spans 14 amino acids. The CDR3 region has the DNA TGTGCCAGCACTACAGGGCTCCAGACCTACGAGCAGTACTTC. As protein: CASTTGLQTYEQYF.

Remarks on this clonotype: Just one base apart from a much larger clone, this may be a read error. The chain joins TRBV4-3 to TRBJ2-4; perhaps TRBD2 as D (5 bases). This CDR3 spans 14 amino acids. Germline V gene sequence: CDR1 LGHNA, CDR2 YSLEER. Trimming cost V 5 bases and J 1 base, with 9 bases left between them. The CDR3 sequence is CASSNGVAKNIQYF. In nucleotides, the CDR3 is TGCGCCAGCAGCAACGGGGTGGCCAAAAACATTCAGTACTTC.

This clonotype was detected only once. The gene calls are TRBV19 and TRBJ1-2, with a weak D call TRBD1 (6 bases). Trimming pared 2 bases from V and 6 bases from J, leaving 13 bases between. Germline V gene sequence: CDR1 LNHDA, CDR2 SQIVND (reference sequence). This CDR3 spans 14 amino acids. CDR3 DNA sequence: TGTGCCAGTAGTATACACAGGGATCATGATGGCTACACCTTC. This encodes CASSIHRDHDGYTF. Full variable domain (missing parts from reference TRBV19 and TRBJ1-2): DGGITQSPKYLFRKEGQNVTLSCEQNLNHDAMYWYRQDPGQGLRLIYYSQIVNDFQKGDIAEGYSVSREKKESFPLTVTSAQKNPTAFYLCASSIHRDHDGYTFGSGTRLTVV.

The chain uses TRBV11-3 and TRBJ2-1, with 8 bases identical to TRBD1. Trimming removed 6 bases from V and 5 bases from J; junction bases left unmatched: 9. CDR1 is SGHNT and CDR2 is YENEEA in the germline V gene. This CDR3 region has 15 residues. The CDR3 bases are TGTGCCAGCAGTCCGAGGACAGGGTGGGACAATGAGCAGTTCTTC. Translated: CASSPRTGWDNEQFF.

With regard to this clonotype: As the CDR3 is not closed by the conserved phenylalanine or tryptophan, this likely results from a read error. The rearrangement links TRBV3-1 to TRBJ2-5; 10 bases are shared with TRBD2. Germline assignment: CDR1 LGHDT and CDR2 YNNKEL (reference sequence). The V segment lost 4 bases and the J segment 1 base; nucleotides outside the gene matches: 6. CDR3 size: 16 residues. CDR3 in DNA: TGTGCCAGCAGCCTTAGGACTAGCGGCTCCCAAGAGACCCAGTACCTC. The encoded protein is CASSLRTSGSQETQYL.

The chain joins TRBV18 to TRBJ2-3; no clear D gene. The germline CDR1 and CDR2 sequences are KGHSH and LQKENI. CDR3 length equals 14 residues. V was pared by 2 bases and J by 2 bases, with 8 bases between. CDR3 nucleotides: TGTGCCAGCTCACCAAATCGCATCACAGATACGCAGTATTTT. This codes for CASSPNRITDTQYF.

The chain joins TRBV2 to TRBJ2-3; 8 bases match TRBD2. CDR1 SNHLY and CDR2 FYNNEI come from the germline V gene. V trimming: 2 bases; J trimming: 2 bases; junction bases outside the gene matches: 12. This CDR3 spans 18 amino acids. DNA of the CDR3: TGTGCCAGCAGTGAATGGGCGGCGGGGGGACGTCCCACAGATACGCAGTATTTT. Translation: CASSEWAAGGRPTDTQYF. The full variable domain, with the rest looked up from reference TRBV2 and TRBJ2-3, is EPEVTQTPSHQVTQMGQEVILRCVPISNHLYFYWYRQILGQKVEFLVSFYNNEISEKSEIFDDQFSVERPDGSNFTLKIRSTKLEDSAMYFCASSEWAAGGRPTDTQYFGPGTRLTVL.

Of note for this clonotype: A read error is likely, as this CDR3 ends without the conserved phenylalanine or tryptophan. The chain has TRBV7-2 and TRBJ2-7, with D uncertain. This CDR3 is built from 16 residues. With 0 bases removed from V and 0 bases from J, the gap between germline ends came to 12 bases. Per the germline V gene, CDR1 is SGHTA and CDR2 is FQGNSA. CDR3 nucleotides: TGTGCCAGCAGCTTAGCGGCCCTCCCGAGCTCCTACGAGCAGTACTTA. Translated, it gives CASSLAALPSSYEQYL.

The chain couples TRBV6-1 to TRBJ1-2; TRBD1 might be the D (6 bases). This CDR3 has 13 residues. The germline gives CDR1 MNHNS, CDR2 SASEGT. V lost 3 bases, J lost 7 bases, and 12 bases lay in between. For the CDR3, the DNA is TGTGCCAGCAGTGAGGGGGCAGGGAGTGGCTACACCTTC. Amino acids: CASSEGAGSGYTF.

This clonotype was recorded a few times. One end of the junction fails to match germline, which may point to a read error. The chain couples TRBV20-1 to TRBJ2-3; 9 nucleotides match TRBD2. Germline V gives CDR1 DFQATT, CDR2 SNEGSKA (reference sequence). The CDR3 extends over 16 amino acids. The CDR3 loop reads CSARDPSGGRTDTQYF. The CDR3 coding sequence is TGTAGTGCTAGAGATCCCAGCGGGGGGCGCACAGATACGCAGTATTTT.

The V and J genes are TRBV20-1 and TRBJ2-3; D is possibly TRBD2 (6 bases). Between the trimmed V and J ends, which lost 4 bases and 2 bases, there was a span of 19 bases. The CDR3 has 16 amino acids. Germline assignment: CDR1 DFQATT and CDR2 SNEGSKA (reference sequence). The CDR3 region has the DNA TGCAGTGCTATTGGGAGGCTAGTGGTTTCCACAGATACGCAGTATTTT. Protein product: CSAIGRLVVSTDTQYF.

The chain carries TRBV6-5 and TRBJ2-5; 10 bases align to TRBD2. J lost 5 bases, V lost 6 bases, and 6 bases had no gene match. From germline, CDR1 is MNHEY and CDR2 SVGAGI. This CDR3 contains 14 residues. CDR3 nucleotide sequence: TGTGCCAGCAGACCAATAGCGGGGGGTGAGACCCAGTACTTC. Translating it yields CASRPIAGGETQYF.

The rearrangement uses TRBV3-1 and TRBJ1-2; 11 positions match TRBD1. Germline V gene data show CDR1 as LGHDT and CDR2 as YNNKEL (reference sequence). The ends lost 6 bases at V and 4 bases at J; junction bases unmatched: 7. This CDR3 spans 15 amino acids. The CDR3 nucleotides are TGTGCCAGCAGGTCTCCCGGGACAGGGGGCTATGGCTACACCTTC. Protein: CASRSPGTGGYGYTF.

The CDR3 loop reads CSAKKTPGQGPYEQYF. CDR3 bases: TGCAGCGCCAAAAAGACACCGGGACAGGGACCCTACGAGCAGTACTTC. This chain connects TRBV29-1 to TRBJ2-7, with TRBD1 identical over 9 bases. V was clipped by 7 bases and J by 2 bases; unmatched bases: 15. CDR1 and CDR2 from the germline V gene are SQVTM and ANQGSEA. CDR3 length: 16 amino acids.

Only a few counts were recorded for this clonotype. The chain joins TRBV28 to TRBJ2-7, with 7 bases aligning to TRBD1. The end of the DNA fits TRBJ2-5 better, so the J call may be wrong. This CDR3 contains 13 residues. Per the germline V gene, CDR1 is MDHEN and CDR2 is SYDVKM. As DNA, the CDR3 is TGTGCCAGCAGAACGACAGGGATAGAGACCCAGTACTTC. Encoded protein: CASRTTGIETQYF.

The sample holds one count of this clonotype. The rearrangement links TRBV7-9 to TRBJ2-7; possibly TRBD1 for D (6 bases). Germline assignment: CDR1 SEHNR and CDR2 FQNEAQ (reference sequence). With 0 bases removed from V and 6 bases from J, the gap between germline ends came to 15 bases. The CDR3 is made up of 15 amino acids. The CDR3 region is CASSLALGAGAEQYF. The CDR3 DNA reads TGTGCCAGCAGCTTAGCGCTTGGGGCAGGGGCCGAGCAGTACTTC.

The genes are TRBV5-5 and TRBJ1-6; D uncertain. Between the trimmed V and J ends, which lost 0 bases and 6 bases, there was a span of 10 bases. This CDR3 comprises 15 residues. The germline V gene has CDR1 SGHKS and CDR2 YYEKEE (reference sequence). The CDR3 loop reads CASSLVPGINSPLHF. DNA for the CDR3: TGTGCCAGCAGCTTGGTCCCGGGGATTAATTCACCCCTCCACTTT. Full variable domain (outside the CDR3, taken from reference TRBV5-5 and TRBJ1-6): DAGVTQSPTHLIKTRGQQVTLRCSPISGHKSVSWYQQVLGQGPQFIFQYYEKEERGRGNFPDRFSARQFPNYSSELNVNALLLGDSALYLCASSLVPGINSPLHFGNGTRLTVT.

This clonotype was seen only once. The chain links TRBV12-3 or TRBV12-4 to TRBJ2-7; 7 bases are a match to TRBD1. This CDR3 has 16 amino acids. The junction had 9 bases not matched to a gene; V was cut back by 4 bases and J by 0 bases. The CDR3 reads CASSSTRDSCSYEQYF. The CDR3 nucleotides are TGTGCCAGCAGTTCGACCCGGGACAGCTGCTCCTACGAGCAGTACTTC.

The J gene is TRBJ1-2, the V gene TRBV20-1; weak D call: TRBD1 (5 bases). With 6 bases removed from V and 7 bases from J, the gap between germline ends came to 18 bases. The germline gives CDR1 DFQATT, CDR2 SNEGSKA (reference sequence). CDR3 length: 13 residues. The CDR3 coding sequence is TGCAGTGCGAATCGTCGGGACTCTGCTGGCTACACCTTC. It translates to CSANRRDSAGYTF.

The chain combines TRBV10-3 with TRBJ2-1, with D tentatively TRBD2 (6 bases). Trimming cost V 8 bases and J 5 bases, with 19 bases left between them. Germline lookup yields CDR1 ENHRY and CDR2 SYGVKD. The CDR3 is made up of 15 amino acids. CDR3 sequence (DNA): TGTGCCATCGGCGGGGCTCAACAAACTCACAATGAGCAGTTCTTC. Translation gives CAIGGAQQTHNEQFF.

The chain joins TRBV2 to TRBJ1-1, with 7 bases lining up with TRBD1. With 7 bases clipped from V and 3 bases from J, the junction kept 5 bases outside the gene matches. This CDR3 region has 13 residues. Germline CDR1 reads SNHLY; CDR2 reads FYNNEI. CDR3 coding DNA: TGTGCCAGCATAGACAGGGTCCACACTGAAGCTTTCTTT. Protein: CASIDRVHTEAFF.